The 5 T cell receptor beta chains below all came from one sample that was sequenced in a study of blood T cell repertoires in COVID-19. The assay was immunoSEQ multiplex PCR, and TCRdb's table has in-frame clones only and misses some. The data show roughly 60,000 clones, just under 95% seen once. Sequenced sample: peripheral blood. The source of these receptors is a human donor in a cohort sampled during active COVID-19.

The chain employs TRBV18 and TRBJ1-1; D is unclear. V was pared by 3 bases and J by 1 base, with 9 bases between. Germline loops: CDR1 KGHSH, CDR2 LQKENI. The CDR3 contains 14 residues. The CDR3 reads CASSPQTGNTEAFF. CDR3 nucleotides: TGTGCCAGCTCACCGCAGACGGGGAACACTGAAGCTTTCTTT.

The CDR3 spells CASSTTSSGEQFF. The CDR3 DNA sequence: TGTGCCAGCAGCACGACTTCTAGCGGCGAGCAGTTCTTC. This chain links TRBV7-3 with TRBJ2-1, with 7 bases identical to TRBD2. Germline CDR1 and CDR2: SGHTA and FQGTGA. V dropped 5 bases and J dropped 10; count of bases not matched to a gene: 8. The CDR3 covers 13 residues.

The V and J genes are TRBV28 and TRBJ1-5; D gene ambiguous. CDR3 length: 15 residues. The germline V gene encodes CDR1 MDHEN and CDR2 SYDVKM. Trimming cost V 3 bases and J 4 bases, with 13 bases left between them. CDR3 protein: CASSFPSTGNQPQHF. The CDR3, as DNA: TGTGCCAGCAGTTTTCCTTCGACGGGAAATCAGCCCCAGCATTTT.

The gene calls are TRBV27 and TRBJ1-1, with D maybe TRBD1 (6 bases). The CDR3 totals 14 residues. V was shortened by 7 bases and J by 2 bases, with 14 bases between the two germline ends. Germline CDR1 and CDR2: MNHEY and SMNVEV (reference sequence). CDR3 nucleotides: TGTGCCAGCAAAACAGGACAGATTAACACTGAAGCTTTCTTT. Its translation is CASKTGQINTEAFF.

The rearrangement links TRBV3-1 (or the pseudogene TRBV3-2) to TRBJ1-2; D call uncertain. Between the trimmed V and J ends, which lost 1 base and 4 bases, there was a span of 10 bases. Germline V gives CDR1 LGHDT, CDR2 YNNKEL (reference sequence). The CDR3 length is 14 residues. In DNA, the CDR3 is TGTGCCAGCAGCCAAGCCGGGTACGGCTATGGCTACACCTTC. Translating it yields CASSQAGYGYGYTF.